This T cell receptor beta chain appears in the sequencing data of a study of OX40 agonist ivuxolimab in advanced cancers. The protocol was immunoSEQ multiplex PCR, while the TCRdb copy is restricted to in-frame clones and leaves out a portion. The data show approximately 47,000 clones, around nine tenths seen once. V was cut by 1 base and J by 4 bases, with 16 bases left in between. The CDR3 is 16 amino acids. Germline assignment: CDR1 SEHNR and CDR2 FQNEAQ (reference sequence). This TCR came from an adult with an advanced solid tumor such as melanoma, head and neck, liver or kidney cancer. The V and J genes are TRBV7-9 and TRBJ2-5; D possibly uses TRBD1 or TRBD2 (5 bases each). Sequenced material: CD4+ or CD8+ T cells sorted from blood, taken in a trial of the OX40 agonist ivuxolimab. The CDR3 spells CASSLGAGGRAETQYF. In DNA form, the CDR3 reads TGTGCCAGCAGCTTAGGGGCCGGAGGCAGGGCAGAGACCCAGTACTTC.